Below, 17 T cell receptor beta chains from the same sample are listed, as sequenced in a study of T cells in Graves' hyperthyroidism and ophthalmopathy. Amplification yielded TCR beta CDR3 regions, with RNA transcripts as the source. HTBI primers drove first-round RT-PCR of the TCR CDR3. TCRdb passed the multiplex PCR reads through MiXCR, listing each CDR3 protein once. The sample lists approximately 300,000 distinct CDR3 sequences, 15% to 20% occurring once. Sequenced: blood. The receptor set was obtained from a man aged 50 to 60 with Graves' ophthalmopathy.

This clonotype has a count of ten or more. The chain links TRBV2 to TRBJ2-7, with unresolved D. This CDR3 is built from 13 residues. Trimming took 4 bases from V and 3 from J, leaving 10 bases between them. Germline values: CDR1 SNHLY, CDR2 FYNNEI. In nucleotides, the CDR3 is TGTGCCAGCAGTGGCTTAGGGCTCTACGAGCAGTACTTC. Translated: CASSGLGLYEQYF.

This clonotype has only one observation. The chain uses TRBV28 and TRBJ1-4; no reliable D call. This CDR3 comprises 16 residues. V lost 5 bases to trimming and J lost 3 bases, with 16 bases between them. Germline lookup yields CDR1 MDHEN and CDR2 SYDVKM. Written as DNA, the CDR3 is TGTGCCAGCAGTCTGACCCGGCTTACGGCTAATGAAAAACTGTTTTTT. Its protein is CASSLTRLTANEKLFF.

About this clonotype itself: This could be a read error, since a much larger clone is one nucleotide away. V usage is TRBV9 and J usage is TRBJ1-1; D is unclear. The V and J ends lost 4 bases and 3 bases respectively, with 13 bases between them. The CDR3 runs 14 residues. Per germline, CDR1 SGDLS and CDR2 YYNGEE. CDR3 sequence: CASSISVVDTEAFF. CDR3 coding DNA: TGTGCCAGCAGCATATCCGTTGTCGACACTGAAGCTTTCTTT.

The chain couples TRBV7-9 to TRBJ2-3, with 7 bases aligning to TRBD2. The CDR3 spans 19 residues. CDR1 and CDR2 from the germline V gene are SEHNR and FQNEAQ (reference sequence). The V gene end was trimmed by 7 bases and the J gene end by 5 bases; junction bases not matched to a gene: 24. The CDR3 DNA is TGTGCCAGCACCCTGCTTGGGGTTAGGCGCGCGGGAGCTAAAGATACGCAGTATTTT. It translates to CASTLLGVRRAGAKDTQYF.

This clonotype was found many times. The genes are TRBV29-1 and TRBJ2-5; possible D gene TRBD2, 5 bases. CDR3 length: 12 residues. V lost 6 bases and J lost 2, with 10 bases in between. Germline V lookup: CDR1 SQVTM, CDR2 ANQGSEA. The DNA of the CDR3 is TGCAGCGTCTACGGGATACAAGAGACCCAGTACTTC. Translating it yields CSVYGIQETQYF.

The chain employs TRBV11-2 and TRBJ2-5; the match to TRBD2 covers 9 bases. The CDR3 is made up of 16 amino acids. Germline V lookup: CDR1 SGHAT, CDR2 FQNNGV. V gave up 5 bases and J gave up 4 bases; unmatched junction bases: 11. CDR3 residues: CASSQESLAGAETQYF. The CDR3 DNA reads TGTGCCAGCAGCCAAGAATCATTAGCGGGAGCAGAGACCCAGTACTTC.

V and J are TRBV2 and TRBJ2-1, with unresolved D. Trimming removed 4 bases at V and 7 bases at J, with 5 bases between. Germline CDR1 is SNHLY and CDR2 is FYNNEI. This CDR3 has 11 amino acids. CDR3 amino acids: CASSVMNEQFF. In nucleotides, the CDR3 is TGTGCCAGCAGTGTAATGAATGAGCAGTTCTTC.

Ten or more counts support this clonotype. This chain connects TRBV27 to TRBJ2-3; the match to TRBD1 covers 9 bases. The germline CDR1 and CDR2 sequences are MNHEY and SMNVEV (reference sequence). CDR3 length equals 18 residues. V was clipped by 5 bases and J by 1 base; unmatched bases: 13. The chain's CDR3 is CASSAIKWTGEGTDTQYF. In nucleotides, the CDR3 is TGTGCCAGCAGTGCGATAAAATGGACAGGGGAGGGCACAGATACGCAGTATTTT.

This chain uses TRBV3-1 with TRBJ1-3; D is unclear. The CDR3 loop spans 17 amino acids. Trimming shortened V by 5 bases and J by 0 bases, and 17 bases separated the two germline ends. Germline-derived CDR1 and CDR2 are LGHDT and YNNKEL (reference sequence). Here the CDR3 DNA reads TGTGCCAGCAGCTTCGGGTGGCAGCAGAGCTCTGGAAACACCATATATTTT. Encoded protein: CASSFGWQQSSGNTIYF.

The chain has TRBV6-1 and TRBJ1-2, with D possibly TRBD1 on 5 matching bases. Germline loops: CDR1 MNHNS, CDR2 SASEGT. The CDR3 is 12 amino acids. Trimming cost V 10 bases and J 1 base, with 10 bases left between them. The CDR3 nucleotides read TGTGCCACTGCAGACAGTAACTATGGCTACACCTTC. Translation gives CATADSNYGYTF.

The genes are TRBV28 and TRBJ2-7, with D perhaps TRBD1 (6 bases). CDR3 length: 14 amino acids. The germline V and J ends were trimmed by 6 bases and 4 bases, with 16 bases remaining between them. Germline V gene data show CDR1 as MDHEN and CDR2 as SYDVKM. The CDR3 DNA sequence: TGTGCCAGCAGCCCATGGCAGGGGAGTTACGAGCAGTACTTC. It specifies CASSPWQGSYEQYF.

At least ten counts were recorded for this clonotype. The chain employs TRBV7-3 and TRBJ2-3, with D perhaps TRBD1 (7 bases). The germline CDR1 and CDR2 sequences are SGHTA and FQGTGA. V lost 5 bases to trimming and J lost 6 bases, with 36 bases between them. The CDR3 length is 21 residues. CDR3 DNA sequence: TGTGCCAGCAGCCCCTCACGCTGGACAGGAGAGGGGGGTGAGGGTAGGGATACGCAGTATTTT. Encoded protein: CASSPSRWTGEGGEGRDTQYF.

This clonotype was detected ten times or more. V and J are TRBV20-1 and TRBJ1-1, with D perhaps TRBD1 (5 bases). In germline, CDR1 is DFQATT, CDR2 SNEGSKA (reference sequence). The ends were cut back, 2 bases at V and 4 bases at J, with 17 bases in the middle. The CDR3 has 15 amino acids. The CDR3 DNA reads TGCAGTGCTAGATCCTCGATACAGGCGTCCACTGAAGCTTTCTTT. Its protein is CSARSSIQASTEAFF.

The chain is built from TRBV30 and TRBJ1-1; the match to TRBD1 covers 7 bases. Germline V lookup: CDR1 GTSNPN, CDR2 SVGIG (reference sequence). Trimming removed 2 bases from V and 1 base from J; junction bases left unmatched: 7. This CDR3 has 15 amino acids. CDR3 sequence (DNA): TGTGCCTGGAGTCGACCGGGACAGCGGAACACTGAAGCTTTCTTT. It yields the protein CAWSRPGQRNTEAFF.

The chain uses TRBV5-8 and TRBJ2-3; 9 bases are shared with TRBD2. J was trimmed by 1 base and V by 7 bases; bases with no gene match: 7. The CDR3 runs to 15 residues. CDR1 is SGHTS and CDR2 is YDEGEE in the germline V gene. The CDR3 nucleotides read TGTGCCAGCCCTAAACTAGCGGGTGGCACAGATACGCAGTATTTT. Amino acid sequence: CASPKLAGGTDTQYF.

The chain links TRBV6-1 to TRBJ2-3; D assignment may be TRBD1 or TRBD2 (5 bases each). The CDR3 sequence is 14 residues long. Germline CDR1 is MNHNS and CDR2 is SASEGT. Deletions cut 7 bases from V and 2 bases from J, with 13 bases between. For the CDR3, the DNA is TGTGCCAGCACTCCGGGACCCCTCACAGATACGCAGTATTTT. Residues: CASTPGPLTDTQYF.

As for this clonotype: A read error is possible here, since a much larger clone lies one base away. V gene TRBV5-1 combines with J gene TRBJ1-1; no clear D. Germline CDR1 reads SGHRS; CDR2 reads YFSETQ. This CDR3 spans 17 amino acids. CDR3 region: CAGSYSSPGSSHTEAFF. The CDR3 DNA sequence: TGCGCCGGCAGCTATAGCTCCCCGGGAAGCAGCCACACTGAAGCTTTCTTT. Combining the CDR3 with reference TRBV5-1 and TRBJ1-1 gives the whole variable domain KAGVTQTPRYLIKTRGQQVTLSCSPISGHRSVSWYQQTPGQGLQFLFEYFSETQRNKGNFPGRFSGRQFSNSRSEMNVSTLELGDSALYLCAGSYSSPGSSHTEAFFGQGTRLTVV.